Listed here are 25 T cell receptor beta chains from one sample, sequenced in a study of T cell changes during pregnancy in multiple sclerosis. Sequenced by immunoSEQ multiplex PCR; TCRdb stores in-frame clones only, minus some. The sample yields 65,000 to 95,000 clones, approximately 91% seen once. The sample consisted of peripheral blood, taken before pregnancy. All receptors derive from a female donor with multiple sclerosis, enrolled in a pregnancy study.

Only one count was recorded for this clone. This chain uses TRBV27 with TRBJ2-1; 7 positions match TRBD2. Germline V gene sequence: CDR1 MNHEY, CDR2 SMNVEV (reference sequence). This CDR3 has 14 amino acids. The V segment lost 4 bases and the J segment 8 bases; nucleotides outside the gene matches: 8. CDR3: CASSSRGRADEQFF. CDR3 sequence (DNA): TGTGCCAGCAGTTCCCGGGGGAGGGCCGATGAGCAGTTCTTC.

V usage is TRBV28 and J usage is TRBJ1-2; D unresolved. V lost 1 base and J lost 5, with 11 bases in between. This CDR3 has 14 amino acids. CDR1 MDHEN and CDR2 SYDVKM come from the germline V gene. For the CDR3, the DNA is TGTGCCAGCAGTTTATCGGCACTACGGTATGGCTACACCTTC. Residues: CASSLSALRYGYTF.

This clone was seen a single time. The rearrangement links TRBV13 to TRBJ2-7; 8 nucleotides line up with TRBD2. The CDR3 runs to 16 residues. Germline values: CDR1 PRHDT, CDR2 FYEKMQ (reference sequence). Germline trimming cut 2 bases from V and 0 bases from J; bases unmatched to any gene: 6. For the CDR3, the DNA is TGTGCCAGCAGCTTAAGCGGGGGCCACCTCTCCTACGAGCAGTACTTC. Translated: CASSLSGGHLSYEQYF.

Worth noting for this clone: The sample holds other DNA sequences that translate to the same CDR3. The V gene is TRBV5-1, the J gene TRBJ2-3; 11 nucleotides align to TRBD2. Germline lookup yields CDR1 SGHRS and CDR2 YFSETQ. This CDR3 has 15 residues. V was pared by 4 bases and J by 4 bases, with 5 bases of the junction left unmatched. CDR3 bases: TGCGCCAGCAGCCTCGGACTAGCGGGTGCAGATACGCAGTATTTT. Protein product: CASSLGLAGADTQYF. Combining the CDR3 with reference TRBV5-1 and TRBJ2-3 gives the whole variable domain KAGVTQTPRYLIKTRGQQVTLSCSPISGHRSVSWYQQTPGQGLQFLFEYFSETQRNKGNFPGRFSGRQFSNSRSEMNVSTLELGDSALYLCASSLGLAGADTQYFGPGTRLTVL.

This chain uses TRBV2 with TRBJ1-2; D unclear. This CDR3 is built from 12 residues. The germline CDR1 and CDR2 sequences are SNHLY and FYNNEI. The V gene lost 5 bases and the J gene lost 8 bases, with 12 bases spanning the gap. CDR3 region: CASSTRTRGYTF. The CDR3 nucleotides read TGTGCCAGCAGTACACGCACACGCGGCTACACCTTC.

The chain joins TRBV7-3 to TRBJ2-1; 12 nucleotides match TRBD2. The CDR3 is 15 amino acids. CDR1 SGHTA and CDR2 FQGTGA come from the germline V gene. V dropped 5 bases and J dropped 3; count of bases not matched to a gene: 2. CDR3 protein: CASSPSGGDYNEQFF. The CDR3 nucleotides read TGTGCCAGCAGCCCTAGCGGGGGGGACTACAATGAGCAGTTCTTC.

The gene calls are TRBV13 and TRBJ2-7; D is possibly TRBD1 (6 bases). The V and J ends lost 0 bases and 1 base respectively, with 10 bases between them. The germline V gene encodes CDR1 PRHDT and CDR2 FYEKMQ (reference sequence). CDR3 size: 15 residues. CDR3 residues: CASSLGTGGSYEQYF. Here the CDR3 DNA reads TGTGCCAGCAGCTTAGGGACAGGCGGTTCCTACGAGCAGTACTTC. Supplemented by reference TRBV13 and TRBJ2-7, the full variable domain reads AAGVIQSPRHLIKEKRETATLKCYPIPRHDTVYWYQQGPGQDPQFLISFYEKMQSDKGSIPDRFSAQQFSDYHSELNMSSLELGDSALYFCASSLGTGGSYEQYFGPGTRLTVT.

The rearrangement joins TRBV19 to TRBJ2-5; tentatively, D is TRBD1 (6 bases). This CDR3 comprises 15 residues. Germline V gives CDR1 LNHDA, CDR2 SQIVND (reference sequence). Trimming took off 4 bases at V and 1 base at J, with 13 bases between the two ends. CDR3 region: CASSTRTGIQETQYF. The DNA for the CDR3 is TGTGCCAGTAGTACCCGAACAGGGATCCAAGAGACCCAGTACTTC. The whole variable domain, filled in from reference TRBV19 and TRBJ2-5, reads DGGITQSPKYLFRKEGQNVTLSCEQNLNHDAMYWYRQDPGQGLRLIYYSQIVNDFQKGDIAEGYSVSREKKESFPLTVTSAQKNPTAFYLCASSTRTGIQETQYFGPGTRLLVL.

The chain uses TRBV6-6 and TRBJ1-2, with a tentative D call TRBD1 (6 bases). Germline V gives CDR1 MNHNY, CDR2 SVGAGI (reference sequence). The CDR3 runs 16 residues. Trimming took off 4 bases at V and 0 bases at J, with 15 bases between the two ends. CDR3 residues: CASSWPGQIANYGYTF. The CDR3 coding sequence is TGTGCCAGCAGTTGGCCCGGACAGATTGCTAACTATGGCTACACCTTC.

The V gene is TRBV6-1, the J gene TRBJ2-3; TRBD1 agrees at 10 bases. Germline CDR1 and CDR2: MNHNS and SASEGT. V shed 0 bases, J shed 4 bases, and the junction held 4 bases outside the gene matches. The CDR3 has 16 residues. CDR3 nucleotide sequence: TGTGCCAGCAGTGAAGCGACAGGGGGCTATTCAGATACGCAGTATTTT. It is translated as CASSEATGGYSDTQYF.

The DNA for the CDR3 is TGTGCCAGCAGCTTATTGCGGGACAGGGGTACAGATACGCAGTATTTT. Residues: CASSLLRDRGTDTQYF. The chain joins TRBV7-3 to TRBJ2-3; 10 nucleotides match TRBD1. Germline trimming cut 2 bases from V and 3 bases from J; bases unmatched to any gene: 5. Germline CDR1 is SGHTA and CDR2 is FQGTGA. CDR3 length: 16 residues.

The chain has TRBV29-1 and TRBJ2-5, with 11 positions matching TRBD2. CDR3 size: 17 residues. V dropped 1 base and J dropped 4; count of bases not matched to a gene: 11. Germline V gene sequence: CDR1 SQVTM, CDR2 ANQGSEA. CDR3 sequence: CSVEGGPTSGGGETQYF. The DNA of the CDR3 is TGCAGCGTTGAAGGGGGTCCTACTAGCGGGGGTGGAGAGACCCAGTACTTC. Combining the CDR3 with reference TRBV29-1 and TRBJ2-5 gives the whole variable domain SAVISQKPSRDICQRGTSLTIQCQVDSQVTMMFWYRQQPGQSLTLIATANQGSEATYESGFVIDKFPISRPNLTFSTLTVSNMSPEDSSIYLCSVEGGPTSGGGETQYFGPGTRLLVL.

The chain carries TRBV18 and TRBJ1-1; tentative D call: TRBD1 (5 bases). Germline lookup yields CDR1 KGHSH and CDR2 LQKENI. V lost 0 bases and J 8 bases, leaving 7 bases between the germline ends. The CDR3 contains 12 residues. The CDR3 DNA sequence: TGTGCCAGCTCACCACCGGCAGGGGAAGCTTTCTTT. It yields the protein CASSPPAGEAFF.

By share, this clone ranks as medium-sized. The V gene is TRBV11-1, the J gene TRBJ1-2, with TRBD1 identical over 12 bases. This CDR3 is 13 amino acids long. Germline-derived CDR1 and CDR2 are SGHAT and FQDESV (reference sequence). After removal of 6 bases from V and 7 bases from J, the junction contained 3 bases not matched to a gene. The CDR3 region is CASSWDRGLGYTF. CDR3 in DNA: TGTGCCAGCAGTTGGGACAGGGGGCTTGGCTACACCTTC.

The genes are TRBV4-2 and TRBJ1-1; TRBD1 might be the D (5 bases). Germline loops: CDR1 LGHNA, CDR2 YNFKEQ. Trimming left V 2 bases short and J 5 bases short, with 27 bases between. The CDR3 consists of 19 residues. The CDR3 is CASSQNSPGRGVWRTEAFF. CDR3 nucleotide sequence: TGTGCCAGCAGCCAAAATTCGCCGGGACGGGGGGTCTGGAGGACTGAAGCTTTCTTT.

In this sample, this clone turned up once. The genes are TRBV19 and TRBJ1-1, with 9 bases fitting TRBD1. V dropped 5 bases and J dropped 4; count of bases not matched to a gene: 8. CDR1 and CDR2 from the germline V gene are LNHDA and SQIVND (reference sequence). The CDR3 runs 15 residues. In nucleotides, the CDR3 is TGTGCCAGTAGTGCCCGGACAGGGGCTATCACTGAAGCTTTCTTT. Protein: CASSARTGAITEAFF.

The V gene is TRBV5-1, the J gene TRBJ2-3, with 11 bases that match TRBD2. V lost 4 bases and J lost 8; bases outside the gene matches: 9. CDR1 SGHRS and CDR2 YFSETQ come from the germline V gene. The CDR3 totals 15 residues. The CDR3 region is CASSPIAGGPGTQYF. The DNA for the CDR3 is TGCGCCAGCAGCCCCATAGCGGGGGGGCCTGGTACGCAGTATTTT.

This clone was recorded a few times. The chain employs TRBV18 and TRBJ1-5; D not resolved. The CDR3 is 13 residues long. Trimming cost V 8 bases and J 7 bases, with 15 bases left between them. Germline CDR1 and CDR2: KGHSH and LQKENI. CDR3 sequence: CASGPGYRQPQHF. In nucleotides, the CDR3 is TGTGCCAGCGGGCCGGGGTATAGGCAGCCCCAGCATTTT. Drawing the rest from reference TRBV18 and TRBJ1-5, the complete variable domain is NAGVMQNPRHLVRRRGQEARLRCSPMKGHSHVYWYRQLPEEGLKFMVYLQKENIIDESGMPKERFSAEFPKEGPSILRIQQVVRGDSAAYFCASGPGYRQPQHFGDGTRLSIL.

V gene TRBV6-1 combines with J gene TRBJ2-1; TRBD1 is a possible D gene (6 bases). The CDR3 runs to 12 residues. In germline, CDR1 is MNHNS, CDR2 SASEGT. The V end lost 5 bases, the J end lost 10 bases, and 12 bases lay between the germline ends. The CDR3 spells CASSSQGWEQFF. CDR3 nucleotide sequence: TGTGCCAGCAGTTCCCAGGGGTGGGAGCAGTTCTTC.

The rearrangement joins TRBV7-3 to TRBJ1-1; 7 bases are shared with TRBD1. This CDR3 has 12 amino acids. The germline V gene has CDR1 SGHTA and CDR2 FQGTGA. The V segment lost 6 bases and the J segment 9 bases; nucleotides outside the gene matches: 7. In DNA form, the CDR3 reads TGTGCCAGCAGTAGGACAGGCCTCCAAGCTTTCTTT. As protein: CASSRTGLQAFF. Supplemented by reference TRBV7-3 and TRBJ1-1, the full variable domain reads GAGVSQTPSNKVTEKGKYVELRCDPISGHTALYWYRQSLGQGPEFLIYFQGTGAADDSGLPNDRFFAVRPEGSVSTLKIQRTERGDSAVYLCASSRTGLQAFFGQGTRLTVV.

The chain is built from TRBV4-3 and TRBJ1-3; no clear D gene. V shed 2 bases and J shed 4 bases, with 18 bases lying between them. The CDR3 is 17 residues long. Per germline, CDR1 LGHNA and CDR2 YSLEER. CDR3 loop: CASSQTRVIARGNTIYF. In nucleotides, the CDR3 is TGCGCCAGCAGCCAAACTAGGGTTATCGCGCGGGGAAACACCATATATTTT.

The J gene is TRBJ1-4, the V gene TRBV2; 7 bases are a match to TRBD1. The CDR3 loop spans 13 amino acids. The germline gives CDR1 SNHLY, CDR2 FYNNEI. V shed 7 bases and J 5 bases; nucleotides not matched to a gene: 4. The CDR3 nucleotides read TGTGCCAGCACGGGACAGCTAAATGAAAAACTGTTTTTT. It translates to CASTGQLNEKLFF.

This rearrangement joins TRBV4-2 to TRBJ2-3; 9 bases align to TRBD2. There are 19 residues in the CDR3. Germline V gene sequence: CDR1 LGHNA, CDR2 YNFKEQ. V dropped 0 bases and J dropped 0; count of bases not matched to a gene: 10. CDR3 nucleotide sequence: TGTGCCAGCAGCCAAGATTTTCTGCGAGCGGGGGGCAGCACAGATACGCAGTATTTT. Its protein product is CASSQDFLRAGGSTDTQYF.

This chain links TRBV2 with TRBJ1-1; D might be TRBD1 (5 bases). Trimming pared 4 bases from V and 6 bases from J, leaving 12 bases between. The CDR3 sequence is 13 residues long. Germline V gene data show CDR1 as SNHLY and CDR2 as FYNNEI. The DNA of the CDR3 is TGTGCCAGCAGTGTACGCAGGGCAGCTGAAGCTTTCTTT. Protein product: CASSVRRAAEAFF.

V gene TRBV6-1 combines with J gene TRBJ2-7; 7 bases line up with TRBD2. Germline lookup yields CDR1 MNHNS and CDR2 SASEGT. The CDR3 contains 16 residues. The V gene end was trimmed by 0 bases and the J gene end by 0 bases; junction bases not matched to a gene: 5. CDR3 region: CASSEATSRSSYEQYF. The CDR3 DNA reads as TGTGCCAGCAGTGAAGCGACTAGCCGGAGCTCCTACGAGCAGTACTTC.